Presented here are 17 T cell receptor beta chains from one specimen sequenced in a study of blood T cell repertoires in COVID-19. Only in-frame clones appear in the TCRdb table, and some are missing; sequencing was by immunoSEQ multiplex PCR. Of 150,000 or so clones listed, about 80% are singletons. The specimen sequenced was peripheral blood. All receptors come from a woman over 75 with acute or convalescent COVID-19.

The chain carries TRBV5-1 and TRBJ1-2; TRBD1 might be the D (6 bases). Per germline, CDR1 SGHRS and CDR2 YFSETQ. Trimming pared 4 bases from V and 5 bases from J, leaving 12 bases between. This CDR3 has 13 amino acids. This CDR3 is CASSEDGQYGYTF. The CDR3 coding sequence is TGCGCCAGCAGCGAGGACGGACAGTATGGCTACACCTTC.

CDR3 residues: CASSLRQSYNSPLHF. Here the CDR3 DNA reads TGTGCCAGTAGTCTGAGACAGAGTTATAATTCACCCCTCCACTTT. V gene TRBV19 combines with J gene TRBJ1-6; the D gene is possibly TRBD1 (5 bases). The CDR3 is 15 residues long. Between the trimmed V and J ends, which lost 5 bases and 4 bases, there was a span of 12 bases. The germline V gene has CDR1 LNHDA and CDR2 SQIVND (reference sequence).

The chain couples TRBV5-5 to TRBJ2-5, with a tentative D call TRBD1 (6 bases). Germline V gives CDR1 SGHKS, CDR2 YYEKEE (reference sequence). Trimming shortened V by 1 base and J by 0 bases, and 13 bases separated the two germline ends. The CDR3 contains 16 residues. CDR3 nucleotides: TGTGCCAGCAGCTTGAATATGGGGGCCTACCAAGAGACCCAGTACTTC. Translating gives CASSLNMGAYQETQYF.

This chain connects TRBV5-6 to TRBJ2-5; 11 nucleotides match TRBD2. The CDR3 length is 16 residues. V lost 2 bases, J lost 3 bases, and 6 bases stayed unmatched. The germline gives CDR1 SGHDT, CDR2 YYEEEE. DNA for the CDR3: TGTGCCAGCAGCTTTAGCGGGGGGGGTTGGAAAGAGACCCAGTACTTC. This codes for CASSFSGGGWKETQYF.

The CDR3 region has the DNA TGTGCCAGCAGCTTCTCCAGAGGTAGCAATGAGCAGTTCTTC. Translating it yields CASSFSRGSNEQFF. The V gene is TRBV7-3, the J gene TRBJ2-1; D gene uncertain. Trimming removed 3 bases at V and 6 bases at J, with 12 bases between. Germline CDR1 and CDR2: SGHTA and FQGTGA. The length of the CDR3 is 14 residues. The variable domain in full, with the rest retrieved from reference TRBV7-3 and TRBJ2-1, is GAGVSQTPSNKVTEKGKYVELRCDPISGHTALYWYRQSLGQGPEFLIYFQGTGAADDSGLPNDRFFAVRPEGSVSTLKIQRTERGDSAVYLCASSFSRGSNEQFFGPGTRLTVL.

This clone is a singleton in its sample. The genes are TRBV9 and TRBJ1-4; D is unclear. Trimming took 0 bases from V and 8 from J, leaving 14 bases between them. The length of the CDR3 is 15 residues. Per germline, CDR1 SGDLS and CDR2 YYNGEE. CDR3: CASSVATREEEKLFF. CDR3 nucleotides: TGTGCCAGCAGCGTAGCTACTAGGGAGGAGGAAAAACTGTTTTTT.

The chain joins TRBV7-2 to TRBJ2-3, with TRBD2 matching 12 bases. Germline V lookup: CDR1 SGHTA, CDR2 FQGNSA. CDR3 size: 16 residues. J lost 4 bases, V lost 5 bases, and 7 bases had no gene match. CDR3 DNA sequence: TGTGCCAGCAGCCTCCAACTAGCGGGGGGTTCAGATACGCAGTATTTT. Its translation is CASSLQLAGGSDTQYF.

The chain uses TRBV4-3 and TRBJ1-2, with TRBD1 as a possible D gene (5 bases). The CDR3 totals 15 residues. Trimming shortened V by 1 base and J by 3 bases, and 12 bases separated the two germline ends. Germline V lookup: CDR1 LGHNA, CDR2 YSLEER. The DNA for the CDR3 is TGCGCCAGCAGCCAAGTTCCCAGGGCGGACTATGGCTACACCTTC. Translating it yields CASSQVPRADYGYTF.

V is TRBV6-5 and J is TRBJ1-1; perhaps TRBD1 as D (5 bases). In germline, CDR1 is MNHEY, CDR2 SVGAGI. This CDR3 is built from 15 residues. V lost 4 bases to trimming and J lost 3 bases, with 15 bases between them. The CDR3 bases are TGTGCCAGCAGTTCCGGGACTGGGCGGTACACTGAAGCTTTCTTT. Translation: CASSSGTGRYTEAFF.

This clone appeared a few times. This rearrangement joins TRBV13 to TRBJ2-2; D is uncertain. The CDR3 spans 16 residues. V dropped 6 bases and J dropped 4 bases, with 18 bases sitting between them. CDR1 PRHDT and CDR2 FYEKMQ come from the germline V gene (reference sequence). The CDR3 region is CASSVSGPFGTGELFF. The CDR3 bases are TGTGCCAGCAGTGTATCGGGTCCTTTTGGCACCGGGGAGCTGTTTTTT.

The chain has TRBV7-2 and TRBJ2-5, with D uncertain. V was trimmed by 5 bases and J by 2 bases, leaving 9 bases between them. Germline CDR1 reads SGHTA; CDR2 reads FQGNSA. The CDR3 extends over 13 amino acids. As DNA, the CDR3 is TGTGCCAGCAGCCTTAGCCATCAAGAGACCCAGTACTTC. Protein product: CASSLSHQETQYF. Supplemented by reference TRBV7-2 and TRBJ2-5, the full variable domain reads GAGVSQSPSNKVTEKGKDVELRCDPISGHTALYWYRQSLGQGLEFLIYFQGNSAPDKSGLPSDRFSAERTGGSVSTLTIQRTQQEDSAVYLCASSLSHQETQYFGPGTRLLVL.

The gene calls are TRBV2 and TRBJ1-5, with unresolved D. This CDR3 has 14 amino acids. The germline CDR1 and CDR2 sequences are SNHLY and FYNNEI. Trimming took 3 bases from V and 7 from J, leaving 13 bases between them. CDR3 nucleotides: TGTGCCAGCAGTGAGGGCGGGGTCAGGCAGCCCCAGCATTTT. Its translation: CASSEGGVRQPQHF.

The chain recombines TRBV7-9 with TRBJ2-3; TRBD2 aligns across 7 bases. Germline trimming cut 1 base from V and 4 bases from J; bases unmatched to any gene: 2. This CDR3 is 14 amino acids long. CDR1 and CDR2 (germline): SEHNR, FQNEAQ (reference sequence). The CDR3 loop reads CASSLDRGADTQYF. For the CDR3, the DNA is TGTGCCAGCAGCTTAGATCGGGGGGCAGATACGCAGTATTTT.

This sequence joins TRBV24-1 and TRBJ2-1, with 13 bases lining up with TRBD2. The junction had 5 bases not matched to a gene; V was cut back by 6 bases and J by 7 bases. There are 15 residues in the CDR3. Germline V gene data show CDR1 as KGHDR and CDR2 as SFDVKD. CDR3 DNA: TGTGCCACCAGTATACTAGCGGGGGGGCGAAATGAGCAGTTCTTC. Amino acid sequence: CATSILAGGRNEQFF.

This clone was seen more than once but under ten times. The V and J genes are TRBV3-1 (or the pseudogene TRBV3-2) and TRBJ2-5; D unresolved. From germline, CDR1 is LGHDT and CDR2 YNNKEL (reference sequence). Trimming removed 0 bases from V and 1 base from J, with 9 bases in between. The length of the CDR3 is 15 residues. The CDR3 region is CASSQDGQSQETQYF. The CDR3 DNA is TGTGCCAGCAGCCAAGATGGGCAGAGCCAAGAGACCCAGTACTTC.

The chain has TRBV5-6 and TRBJ1-1; 9 bases line up with TRBD1. The V segment lost 6 bases and the J segment 4 bases; nucleotides outside the gene matches: 16. Germline CDR1 is SGHDT and CDR2 is YYEEEE. The CDR3 consists of 17 residues. The CDR3 protein is CASTTAGTGRFGTEAFF. CDR3 DNA sequence: TGTGCCAGCACCACAGCCGGGACAGGGCGATTTGGCACTGAAGCTTTCTTT.

The chain joins TRBV4-3 to TRBJ1-2; a weak D match, TRBD1 (6 bases). V gave up 3 bases and J gave up 0 bases, with 8 bases separating them. This CDR3 region has 14 residues. Germline CDR1 and CDR2: LGHNA and YSLEER. The CDR3 DNA reads TGCGCCAGCAGCCAGGGGGCAACTAACTATGGCTACACCTTC. Encoded protein: CASSQGATNYGYTF.